This entry lists 8 T cell receptor beta chains sequenced from one sample in a study of cytomegalovirus exposure and HLA in healthy donors. Here immunoSEQ multiplex PCR was the method, and the copy in TCRdb shows in-frame clones only, minus some. Among approximately 300,000 clones listed, about nine tenths were seen once. The specimen sequenced was PBMCs. The receptors derive from a young woman in good health and CMV-seronegative.

V gene TRBV25-1 combines with J gene TRBJ2-5; D is unresolved. Germline V CDR1 and CDR2: MGHDK, SYGVNS. V was trimmed by 0 bases and J by 3 bases, leaving 5 bases between them. This CDR3 contains 13 residues. The CDR3: CASSEYNEETQYF. Written as DNA, the CDR3 is TGTGCCAGCAGTGAATACAATGAAGAGACCCAGTACTTC.

The CDR3 spells CASSMYADTQYF. In DNA, the CDR3 is TGTGCCAGTAGTATGTATGCAGATACGCAGTATTTT. J is TRBJ2-3 and V is TRBV19; D remains ambiguous. The CDR3 runs to 12 residues. Germline V gene sequence: CDR1 LNHDA, CDR2 SQIVND (reference sequence). V shed 3 bases and J shed 4 bases, with 5 bases lying between them.

This clone has a single count. The chain links TRBV5-1 to TRBJ2-1, with 7 bases identical to TRBD1. V shed 2 bases, J shed 10 bases, and the junction held 6 bases outside the gene matches. This CDR3 has 13 residues. Looked up from germline, CDR1 is SGHRS and CDR2 is YFSETQ. DNA for the CDR3: TGCGCCAGCAGCTTTAGCAGGGGGAACGAGCAGTTCTTC. It codes for CASSFSRGNEQFF.

The sample holds a few counts of this clone. The chain uses TRBV15 and TRBJ2-7; TRBD2 is a possible D gene (5 bases). Deletions cut 5 bases from V and 9 bases from J, with 17 bases between. Germline values: CDR1 LNHNV, CDR2 YYDKDF (reference sequence). This CDR3 has 13 amino acids. CDR3 DNA: TGTGCCACCAGCGTAGCCCGGGCGGGTGGGCAGTACTTC. The encoded protein is CATSVARAGGQYF.

This chain joins TRBV7-2 and TRBJ2-1; 9 nucleotides align to TRBD2. V trimming: 1 base; J trimming: 7 bases; junction bases outside the gene matches: 8. The germline CDR1 and CDR2 sequences are SGHTA and FQGNSA. The CDR3 consists of 16 residues. The CDR3 DNA is TGTGCCAGCAGCTTAGATGGCGGGAGGGCCCGGAATGAGCAGTTCTTC. As protein: CASSLDGGRARNEQFF.

Here the CDR3 DNA reads TGTGCCAGCAGTCCCCTGAGGGGGGGCGACTATGGCTACACCTTC. It yields the protein CASSPLRGGDYGYTF. J is TRBJ1-2 and V is TRBV27, with D tentatively TRBD1 (6 bases). Trimming left V 5 bases short and J 3 bases short, with 16 bases between. The CDR3 loop spans 15 amino acids. CDR1 is MNHEY, CDR2 SMNVEV, per germline (reference sequence).

The rearrangement uses TRBV6-4 and TRBJ1-5, with D uncertain. The V gene's germline CDR1 is MRHNA and CDR2 SNTAGT. V dropped 2 bases and J dropped 7 bases, with 9 bases sitting between them. There are 13 residues in the CDR3. CDR3 sequence reads: CASSDEGGQPQHF. CDR3 sequence (DNA): TGTGCCAGCAGTGACGAGGGCGGGCAGCCCCAGCATTTT.

This chain connects TRBV2 to TRBJ2-5; 10 positions match TRBD2. V lost 5 bases, J lost 5 bases, and 8 bases stayed unmatched. Germline V gene data show CDR1 as SNHLY and CDR2 as FYNNEI. The CDR3 sequence is 15 residues long. Here the CDR3 reads CASSRGLAEGETQYF. The CDR3 coding sequence is TGTGCCAGCAGTAGAGGACTAGCGGAGGGGGAGACCCAGTACTTC.